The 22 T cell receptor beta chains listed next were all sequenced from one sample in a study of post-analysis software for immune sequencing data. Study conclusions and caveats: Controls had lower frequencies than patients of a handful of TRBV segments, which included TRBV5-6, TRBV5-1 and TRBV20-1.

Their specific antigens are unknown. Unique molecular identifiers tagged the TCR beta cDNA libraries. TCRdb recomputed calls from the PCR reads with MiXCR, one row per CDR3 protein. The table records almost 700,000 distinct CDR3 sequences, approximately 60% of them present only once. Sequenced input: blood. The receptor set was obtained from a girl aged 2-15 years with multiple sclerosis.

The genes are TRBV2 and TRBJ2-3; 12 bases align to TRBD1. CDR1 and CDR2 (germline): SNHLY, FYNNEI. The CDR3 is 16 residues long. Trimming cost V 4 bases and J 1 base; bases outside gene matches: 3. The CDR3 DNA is TGTGCCAGCAGTGTAGGGACAGGGGGCGGCACAGATACGCAGTATTTT. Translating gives CASSVGTGGGTDTQYF.

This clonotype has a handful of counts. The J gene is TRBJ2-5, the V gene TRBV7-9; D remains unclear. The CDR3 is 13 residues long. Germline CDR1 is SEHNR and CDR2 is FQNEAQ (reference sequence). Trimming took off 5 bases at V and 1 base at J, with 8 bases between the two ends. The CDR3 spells CASSLTIQETQYF. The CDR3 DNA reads TGTGCCAGCAGCCTTACAATCCAAGAGACCCAGTACTTC.

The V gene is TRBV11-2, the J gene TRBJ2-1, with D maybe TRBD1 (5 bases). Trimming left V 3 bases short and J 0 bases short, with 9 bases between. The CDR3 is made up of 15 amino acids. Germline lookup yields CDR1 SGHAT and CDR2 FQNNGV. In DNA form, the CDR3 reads TGTGCCAGCAGCTTTACAGGACCCTCCTACAATGAGCAGTTCTTC. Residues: CASSFTGPSYNEQFF.

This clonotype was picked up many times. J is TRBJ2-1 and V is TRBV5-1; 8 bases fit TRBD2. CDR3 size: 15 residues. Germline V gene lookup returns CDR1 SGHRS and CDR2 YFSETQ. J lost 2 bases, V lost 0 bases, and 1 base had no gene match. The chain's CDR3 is CASSLVSGAYNEQFF. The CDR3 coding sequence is TGCGCCAGCAGCTTGGTTAGCGGGGCCTACAATGAGCAGTTCTTC.

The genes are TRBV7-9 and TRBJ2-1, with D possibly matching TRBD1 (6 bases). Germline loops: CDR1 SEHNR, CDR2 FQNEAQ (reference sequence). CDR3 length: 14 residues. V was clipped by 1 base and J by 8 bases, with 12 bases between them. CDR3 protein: CASSLDRVDDEQFF. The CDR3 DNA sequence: TGTGCCAGCAGCTTAGACAGGGTTGACGATGAGCAGTTCTTC.

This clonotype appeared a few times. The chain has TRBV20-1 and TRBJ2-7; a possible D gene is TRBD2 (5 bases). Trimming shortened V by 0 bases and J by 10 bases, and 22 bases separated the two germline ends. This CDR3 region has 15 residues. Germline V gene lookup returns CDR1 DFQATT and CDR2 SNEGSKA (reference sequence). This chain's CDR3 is CSAREIEGYSDTQYF. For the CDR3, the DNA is TGCAGTGCTAGAGAAATCGAGGGCTACAGCGATACCCAGTACTTC.

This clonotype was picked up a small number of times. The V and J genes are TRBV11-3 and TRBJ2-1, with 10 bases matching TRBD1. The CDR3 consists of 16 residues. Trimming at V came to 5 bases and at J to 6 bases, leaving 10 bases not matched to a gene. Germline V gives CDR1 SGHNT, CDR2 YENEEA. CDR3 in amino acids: CASSLGGGDRGNEQFF. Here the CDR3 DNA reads TGTGCCAGCAGCCTGGGGGGTGGGGACAGGGGCAATGAGCAGTTCTTC.

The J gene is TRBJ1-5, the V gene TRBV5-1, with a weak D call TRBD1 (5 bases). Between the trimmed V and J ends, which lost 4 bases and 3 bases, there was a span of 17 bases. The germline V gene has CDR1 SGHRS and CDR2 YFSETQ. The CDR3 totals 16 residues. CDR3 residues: CASSPEPRDFNQPQHF. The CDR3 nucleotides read TGCGCCAGCAGCCCGGAGCCCAGGGATTTCAATCAGCCCCAGCATTTT. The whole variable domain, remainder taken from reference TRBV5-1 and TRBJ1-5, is KAGVTQTPRYLIKTRGQQVTLSCSPISGHRSVSWYQQTPGQGLQFLFEYFSETQRNKGNFPGRFSGRQFSNSRSEMNVSTLELGDSALYLCASSPEPRDFNQPQHFGDGTRLSIL.

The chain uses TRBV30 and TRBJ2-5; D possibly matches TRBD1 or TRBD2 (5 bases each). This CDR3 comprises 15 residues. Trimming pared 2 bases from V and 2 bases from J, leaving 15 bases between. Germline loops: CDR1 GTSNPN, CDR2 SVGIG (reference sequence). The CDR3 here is CAWSFHRDGQETQYF. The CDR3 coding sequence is TGTGCCTGGAGTTTCCACCGGGACGGGCAAGAGACCCAGTACTTC.

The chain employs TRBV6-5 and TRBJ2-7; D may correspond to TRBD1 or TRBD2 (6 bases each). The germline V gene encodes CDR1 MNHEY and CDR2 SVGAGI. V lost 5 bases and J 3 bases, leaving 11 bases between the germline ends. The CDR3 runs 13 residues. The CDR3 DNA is TGTGCCAGCAGTACGGGGGCAGGCTACGAGCAGTACTTC. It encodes CASSTGAGYEQYF.

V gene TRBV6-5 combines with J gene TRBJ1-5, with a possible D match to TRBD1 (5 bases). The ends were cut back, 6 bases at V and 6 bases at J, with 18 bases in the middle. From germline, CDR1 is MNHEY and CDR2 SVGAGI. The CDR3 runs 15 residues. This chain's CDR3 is CASRDHMGGAQPQHF. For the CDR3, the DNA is TGTGCCAGCAGGGACCACATGGGAGGGGCTCAGCCCCAGCATTTT.

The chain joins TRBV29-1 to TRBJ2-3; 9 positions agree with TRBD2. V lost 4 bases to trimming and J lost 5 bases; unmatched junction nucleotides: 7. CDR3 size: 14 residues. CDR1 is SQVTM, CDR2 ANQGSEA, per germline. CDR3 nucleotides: TGCAGCGTTGGGGTAGCGGGGGCCGGAGATACGCAGTATTTT. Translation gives CSVGVAGAGDTQYF.

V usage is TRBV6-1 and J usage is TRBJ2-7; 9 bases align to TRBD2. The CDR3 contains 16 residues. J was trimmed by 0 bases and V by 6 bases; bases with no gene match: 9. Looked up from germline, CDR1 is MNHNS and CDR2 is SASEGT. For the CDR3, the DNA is TGTGCCAGCAGCAGGGGGGATAGCGGGAGCTCCTACGAGCAGTACTTC. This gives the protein CASSRGDSGSSYEQYF.

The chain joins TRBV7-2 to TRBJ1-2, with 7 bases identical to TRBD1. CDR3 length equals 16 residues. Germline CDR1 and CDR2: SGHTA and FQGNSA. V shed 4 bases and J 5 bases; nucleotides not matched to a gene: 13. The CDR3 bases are TGTGCCAGCAGCTCCTCTACAGGGGCTCTGGGGTATGGCTACACCTTC. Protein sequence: CASSSSTGALGYGYTF.

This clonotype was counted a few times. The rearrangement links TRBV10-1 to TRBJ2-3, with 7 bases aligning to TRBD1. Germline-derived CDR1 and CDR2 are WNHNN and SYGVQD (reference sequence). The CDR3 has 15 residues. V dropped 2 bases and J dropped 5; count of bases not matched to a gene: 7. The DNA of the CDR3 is TGCGCCAGCAGTGAGCCAAACAGGGGAAAAGATACGCAGTATTTT. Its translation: CASSEPNRGKDTQYF.

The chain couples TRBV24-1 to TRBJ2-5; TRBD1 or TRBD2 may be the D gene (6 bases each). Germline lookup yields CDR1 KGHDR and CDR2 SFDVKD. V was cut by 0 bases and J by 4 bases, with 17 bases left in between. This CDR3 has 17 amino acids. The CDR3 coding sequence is TGTGCCACCAGTGATTTGCCCGGGAGACAGGTAGGAGAGACCCAGTACTTC. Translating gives CATSDLPGRQVGETQYF.

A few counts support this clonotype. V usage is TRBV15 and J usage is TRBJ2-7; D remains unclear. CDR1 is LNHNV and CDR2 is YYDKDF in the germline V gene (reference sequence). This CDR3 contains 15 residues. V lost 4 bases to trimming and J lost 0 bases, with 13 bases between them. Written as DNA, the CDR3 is TGTGCCACCAGCAAATCGTCGACGGACTCCTACGAGCAGTACTTC. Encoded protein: CATSKSSTDSYEQYF.

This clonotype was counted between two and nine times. CDR3 DNA: TGCGCCAGCAGCCAAAACTACCGAGAGCAGTTCTTC. It translates to CASSQNYREQFF. This sequence joins TRBV5-1 and TRBJ2-1; D uncertain. Between the trimmed V and J ends, which lost 4 bases and 10 bases, there was a span of 12 bases. Germline CDR1 reads SGHRS; CDR2 reads YFSETQ. The CDR3 loop spans 12 amino acids. The entire variable domain, with the rest obtained from reference TRBV5-1 and TRBJ2-1, is as follows: KAGVTQTPRYLIKTRGQQVTLSCSPISGHRSVSWYQQTPGQGLQFLFEYFSETQRNKGNFPGRFSGRQFSNSRSEMNVSTLELGDSALYLCASSQNYREQFFGPGTRLTVL.

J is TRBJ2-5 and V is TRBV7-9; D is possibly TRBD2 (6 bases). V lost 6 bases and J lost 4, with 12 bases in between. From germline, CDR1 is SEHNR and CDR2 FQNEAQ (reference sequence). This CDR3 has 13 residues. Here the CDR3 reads CASSHRLGETQYF. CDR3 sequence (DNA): TGTGCCAGCAGTCATCGACTAGGAGAGACCCAGTACTTC.

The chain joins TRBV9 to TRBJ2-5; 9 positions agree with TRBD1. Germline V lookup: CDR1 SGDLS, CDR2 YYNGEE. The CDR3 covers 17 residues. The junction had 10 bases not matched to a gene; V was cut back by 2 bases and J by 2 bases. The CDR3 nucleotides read TGTGCCAGCAGCGTCCGGGACAGGGCAGGACCTCAAGAGACCCAGTACTTC. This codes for CASSVRDRAGPQETQYF.

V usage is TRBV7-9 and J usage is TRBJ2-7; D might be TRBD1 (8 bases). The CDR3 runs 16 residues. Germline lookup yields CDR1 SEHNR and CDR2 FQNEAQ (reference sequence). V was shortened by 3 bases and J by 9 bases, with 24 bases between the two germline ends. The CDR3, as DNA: TGTGCCAGCAGCTTTCCGGACAGGGAGGGGGGGCCCGGGCAGTACTTC. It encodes CASSFPDREGGPGQYF.

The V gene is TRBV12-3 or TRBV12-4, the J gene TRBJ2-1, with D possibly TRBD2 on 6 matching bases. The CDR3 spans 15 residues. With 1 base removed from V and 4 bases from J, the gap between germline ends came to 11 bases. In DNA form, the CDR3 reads TGTGCCAGCAGTTTAGGTAGACTAGGGTACAATGAGCAGTTCTTC. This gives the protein CASSLGRLGYNEQFF.